This T cell receptor beta chain was captured in a study of technical replicates of blood from several donors. Profiled with immunoSEQ multiplex PCR; TCRdb holds only in-frame clones, not every one. The sample lists 65,000 to 90,000 clones, 92% occurring once. Germline V lookup: CDR1 DFQATT, CDR2 SNEGSKA (reference sequence). The CDR3 totals 11 residues. Losses at the gene ends were 6 bases for V and 9 bases for J; bases not matched to a gene: 8. This TCR derives from a human donor in good health. The specimen was T cells isolated from PBMCs. The V call is TRBV20-1, the J call TRBJ2-7, with 7 bases matching TRBD1. For the CDR3, the DNA is TGCAGTGCCCGGGACAGCTTTCGGCAGTACTTC. Amino acid sequence: CSARDSFRQYF.